This TCR beta chain was documented in a study of human T cells and chemical hapten exposure. Study context: The study traced per-sample TCR yield variation mainly to small differences in pooled library volumes.

Note on this clonotype: What it binds is unknown.

Sample time point: patch test 2, 6 weeks after DPC sensitization. Documented treatment: therapeutic diphenylcyclopropenone sensitization with weekly scalp DPC. Unseparated into fractions, whole blood served as the source from which total RNA was extracted. TCRdb processed the RACE reads anew with MiXCR; each CDR3 protein has one entry. The repertoire has 80,000 to 95,000 distinct CDR3 sequences, 11% of them found once; the top ten carry less than 2.5%. Germline CDR1 is MNHEY and CDR2 is SVGEGT. V lost 6 bases, J lost 0 bases, and 9 bases stayed unmatched. CDR3 size: 17 residues. Regarding the study as a whole: No shift was seen in TCRs above 1 in 1000 frequency with DPC sensitization.

This clonotype originated in a man aged 35-49 years with alopecia areata. Some clones in this sample may be carry-over from other donors' samples. The material sequenced was whole blood, taken in connection with sensitization to the hapten diphenylcyclopropenone (DPC). V is TRBV6-2 or TRBV6-3 and J is TRBJ2-3; the match to TRBD2 covers 10 bases. The chain's CDR3 is CASRDLMTSGSTDTQYF. In nucleotides, the CDR3 is TGTGCCAGCAGGGACCTGATGACTAGCGGGAGCACAGATACGCAGTATTTT.